A single sample is the source of the 20 T cell receptor beta chains below, sequenced in a study of OX40 agonist ivuxolimab in advanced cancers. Generated by immunoSEQ multiplex PCR, the TCRdb table keeps only in-frame clones and is missing some. The profile shows around 67,000 clones, 88% of them singletons. The material sequenced was CD4+ or CD8+ T cells sorted from blood, taken in a trial of the OX40 agonist ivuxolimab. These receptors were collected from an adult with an advanced solid tumor such as melanoma, head and neck, liver or kidney cancer.

The chain couples TRBV6-6 to TRBJ1-1, with TRBD1 as a possible D gene (6 bases). V was shortened by 5 bases and J by 3 bases, with 13 bases between the two germline ends. CDR3 length: 14 residues. In germline, CDR1 is MNHNY, CDR2 SVGAGI (reference sequence). The chain's CDR3 is CASSILQGDTEAFF. The CDR3 nucleotides read TGTGCCAGCAGTATCTTACAGGGAGACACTGAAGCTTTCTTT.

CDR3 bases: TGTGCCAGTAGTATAATCCAGGGGATGAATGAGCAGTTCTTC. Amino acids: CASSIIQGMNEQFF. This chain links TRBV19 with TRBJ2-1; D is possibly TRBD1 (6 bases). The V end lost 2 bases, the J end lost 7 bases, and 12 bases lay between the germline ends. The CDR3 runs 14 residues. Germline V gives CDR1 LNHDA, CDR2 SQIVND (reference sequence).

The chain is built from TRBV11-2 and TRBJ2-5, with D unclear. Deletions cut 3 bases from V and 1 base from J, with 6 bases between. The CDR3 is 13 residues long. From germline, CDR1 is SGHAT and CDR2 FQNNGV. For the CDR3, the DNA is TGTGCCAGCAGCTTTGGAAGCCAAGAGACCCAGTACTTC. This encodes CASSFGSQETQYF.

The V call is TRBV4-2, the J call TRBJ1-2; D remains ambiguous. Trimming took off 4 bases at V and 2 bases at J, with 11 bases between the two ends. Per germline, CDR1 LGHNA and CDR2 YNFKEQ. The CDR3 loop spans 14 amino acids. The CDR3 DNA reads as TGTGCCAGCAGCCCCCAGACGGGGAACTATGGCTACACCTTC. Translation gives CASSPQTGNYGYTF.

The genes are TRBV2 and TRBJ2-7; unclear D gene. The CDR3 loop spans 13 amino acids. CDR1 SNHLY and CDR2 FYNNEI come from the germline V gene. V was pared by 7 bases and J by 6 bases, with 16 bases between. The CDR3 here is CASTEVGQVEQYF. The CDR3 nucleotides are TGTGCCAGCACCGAGGTGGGTCAAGTCGAGCAGTACTTC.

The genes are TRBV19 and TRBJ2-5; TRBD2 matches 8 bases. This CDR3 has 14 residues. V shed 4 bases and J 5 bases; nucleotides not matched to a gene: 6. Germline CDR1 and CDR2: LNHDA and SQIVND (reference sequence). In DNA, the CDR3 is TGTGCCAGTAGTACGACCGGACTAGCCGAGACCCAGTACTTC. Translating it yields CASSTTGLAETQYF.

The rearrangement joins TRBV7-2 to TRBJ1-1; D remains unclear. Trimming left V 5 bases short and J 0 bases short, with 10 bases between. The CDR3 has 14 amino acids. The germline V gene has CDR1 SGHTA and CDR2 FQGNSA. As DNA, the CDR3 is TGTGCCAGCAGCCCACGACCGATGAACACTGAAGCTTTCTTT. Protein: CASSPRPMNTEAFF.

This chain links TRBV5-6 with TRBJ1-5; no firm D call. The length of the CDR3 is 13 residues. V dropped 3 bases and J dropped 7 bases, with 11 bases sitting between them. The germline V gene has CDR1 SGHDT and CDR2 YYEEEE. The CDR3 sequence: CASSWGPGQPQHF. For the CDR3, the DNA is TGTGCCAGCAGCTGGGGTCCGGGGCAGCCCCAGCATTTT.

The chain uses TRBV30 and TRBJ1-2, with no clear D. This CDR3 region has 12 residues. CDR1 GTSNPN and CDR2 SVGIG come from the germline V gene (reference sequence). Deletions cut 3 bases from V and 7 bases from J, with 12 bases between. The CDR3 bases are TGTGCCTGGAGCGACTGGGCGGGTGGCTACACCTTC. Translating it yields CAWSDWAGGYTF.

The chain links TRBV27 to TRBJ1-1; D gene unclear. CDR1 MNHEY and CDR2 SMNVEV come from the germline V gene (reference sequence). CDR3 length equals 13 residues. V gave up 4 bases and J gave up 0 bases, with 6 bases separating them. The CDR3 spells CASSSRMNTEAFF. CDR3 in DNA: TGTGCCAGCAGTTCGCGGATGAACACTGAAGCTTTCTTT.

The chain recombines TRBV7-2 with TRBJ2-4; 10 nucleotides match TRBD2. CDR1 and CDR2 (germline): SGHTA, FQGNSA. V lost 5 bases, J lost 9 bases, and 7 bases stayed unmatched. The CDR3 runs 14 residues. The CDR3: CASSPRASGSIQYF. DNA for the CDR3: TGTGCCAGCAGCCCAAGGGCTAGCGGGAGCATTCAGTACTTC.

The rearrangement uses TRBV19 and TRBJ2-2; TRBD2 matches 15 bases. Trimming at V came to 6 bases and at J to 9 bases, leaving 14 bases not matched to a gene. The CDR3 is 18 residues long. CDR1 and CDR2 from the germline V gene are LNHDA and SQIVND (reference sequence). The CDR3 DNA follows: TGTGCCAGTAGCCTACTCAGAGGACTAGCGGGAGGGCCAAGGGAGCTGTTTTTT. This sequence encodes CASSLLRGLAGGPRELFF.

The chain couples TRBV11-2 to TRBJ2-1; 8 bases fit TRBD2. The CDR3 loop spans 14 amino acids. J was trimmed by 5 bases and V by 5 bases; bases with no gene match: 5. CDR1 and CDR2 from the germline V gene are SGHAT and FQNNGV. CDR3 DNA: TGTGCCAGCAGCCGTACAGCGGGGGACAATGAGCAGTTCTTC. Translating it yields CASSRTAGDNEQFF. Based on the CDR3 plus reference TRBV11-2 and TRBJ2-1, the full variable domain is EAGVAQSPRYKIIEKRQSVAFWCNPISGHATLYWYQQILGQGPKLLIQFQNNGVVDDSQLPKDRFSAERLKGVDSTLKIQPAKLEDSAVYLCASSRTAGDNEQFFGPGTRLTVL.

The chain has TRBV19 and TRBJ2-3; a possible D gene is TRBD1 (8 bases). The germline V and J ends were trimmed by 9 bases and 4 bases, with 26 bases remaining between them. Germline CDR1 LNHDA, CDR2 SQIVND (reference sequence). This CDR3 is built from 17 residues. This chain's CDR3 is CASSPAQGAAGADTQYF. CDR3 in DNA: TGTGCCAGCTCACCCGCCCAGGGGGCGGCGGGGGCAGATACGCAGTATTTT. The full variable domain, completed using reference TRBV19 and TRBJ2-3, is DGGITQSPKYLFRKEGQNVTLSCEQNLNHDAMYWYRQDPGQGLRLIYYSQIVNDFQKGDIAEGYSVSREKKESFPLTVTSAQKNPTAFYLCASSPAQGAAGADTQYFGPGTRLTVL.

There are a few counts of this clone. The rearrangement links TRBV15 to TRBJ2-1; no reliable D call. The V gene lost 5 bases and the J gene lost 10 bases, with 21 bases spanning the gap. Germline assignment: CDR1 LNHNV and CDR2 YYDKDF (reference sequence). This CDR3 spans 15 amino acids. The CDR3 DNA reads as TGTGCCACCAGCTCTCGGACGGTCTCGAAGTGGGAGCAGTTCTTC. It encodes CATSSRTVSKWEQFF.

CDR3 sequence (DNA): TGTGCCAGCAGCCCCGTGCCCCACACGCCCAAAAGATCACCCCTCCACTTT. Its translation is CASSPVPHTPKRSPLHF. V and J are TRBV21-1 and TRBJ1-6; the DNA was not compared with TRBD1, the D call given in the table. TRBV21-1 is recorded as a pseudogene. The CDR3 is made up of 17 amino acids.

The chain couples TRBV7-2 to TRBJ2-1, with 7 bases aligning to TRBD2. The V segment lost 4 bases and the J segment 0 bases; nucleotides outside the gene matches: 6. The V gene's germline CDR1 is SGHTA and CDR2 FQGNSA. The CDR3 spans 16 residues. The CDR3 spells CASSSVAGSSYNEQFF. The CDR3 DNA reads as TGTGCCAGCAGCTCGGTAGCGGGTAGCTCCTACAATGAGCAGTTCTTC.

The V call is TRBV19, the J call TRBJ1-5, with D uncertain. CDR3 size: 14 residues. Germline assignment: CDR1 LNHDA and CDR2 SQIVND (reference sequence). The V gene lost 3 bases and the J gene lost 6 bases, with 12 bases spanning the gap. CDR3 residues: CASSIQEVTQPQHF. The CDR3 DNA sequence: TGTGCCAGTAGTATCCAGGAGGTTACTCAGCCCCAGCATTTT. The complete variable domain, with remaining parts taken from reference TRBV19 and TRBJ1-5, reads DGGITQSPKYLFRKEGQNVTLSCEQNLNHDAMYWYRQDPGQGLRLIYYSQIVNDFQKGDIAEGYSVSREKKESFPLTVTSAQKNPTAFYLCASSIQEVTQPQHFGDGTRLSIL.

The chain uses TRBV6-5 and TRBJ1-6; D is unclear. Per germline, CDR1 MNHEY and CDR2 SVGAGI. The CDR3 spans 14 residues. The V end was cut by 0 bases, the J end by 6 bases, with 6 bases between. The chain's CDR3 is CASSYSRANSPLHF. The CDR3 coding sequence is TGTGCCAGCAGTTACTCGAGGGCTAATTCACCCCTCCACTTT.

V and J are TRBV7-9 and TRBJ1-2; D call uncertain. CDR1 SEHNR and CDR2 FQNEAQ come from the germline V gene (reference sequence). The CDR3 loop spans 13 amino acids. Trimming removed 4 bases from V and 6 bases from J, with 12 bases in between. The CDR3 DNA reads TGTGCCAGCAGCTCAACAATCGGGGATGGCTACACCTTC. Protein product: CASSSTIGDGYTF. The whole variable domain, remainder taken from reference TRBV7-9 and TRBJ1-2, is DTGVSQNPRHKITKRGQNVTFRCDPISEHNRLYWYRQTLGQGPEFLTYFQNEAQLEKSRLLSDRFSAERPKGSFSTLEIQRTEQGDSAMYLCASSSTIGDGYTFGSGTRLTVV.